This TCR beta chain came from a study of OX40 agonist ivuxolimab in advanced cancers. Sampling times: baseline, cycle 4 day 1, cycle 7 day 1. TCRdb's table, derived via immunoSEQ multiplex PCR, lists solely in-frame clones and lacks some. The sample lists about 84,000 clones, about 93% occurring once. The sequencing used CD4+ or CD8+ T cells sorted from blood, collected in a trial of the OX40 agonist ivuxolimab. The origin of this receptor is an adult with an advanced solid tumor such as melanoma, head and neck, liver or kidney cancer.

CDR3 in DNA: TGTGCCAGCAGTACCCGGGACAGGGGGCACGAGCAGTACTTC. As protein: CASSTRDRGHEQYF. The chain links TRBV27 to TRBJ2-7, with 12 bases aligning to TRBD1. Trimming at V came to 5 bases and at J to 5 bases, leaving 4 bases not matched to a gene. CDR1 is MNHEY and CDR2 is SMNVEV in the germline V gene (reference sequence). The CDR3 spans 14 residues.